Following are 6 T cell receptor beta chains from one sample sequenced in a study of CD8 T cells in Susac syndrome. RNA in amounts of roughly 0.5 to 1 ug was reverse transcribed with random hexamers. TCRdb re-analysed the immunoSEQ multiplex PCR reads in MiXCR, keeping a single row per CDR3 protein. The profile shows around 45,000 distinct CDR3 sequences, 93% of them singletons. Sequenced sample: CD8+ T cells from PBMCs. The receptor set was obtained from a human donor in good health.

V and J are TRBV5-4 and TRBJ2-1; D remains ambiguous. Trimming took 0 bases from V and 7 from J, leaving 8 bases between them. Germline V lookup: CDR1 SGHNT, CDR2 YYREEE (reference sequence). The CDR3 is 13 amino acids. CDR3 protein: CASSLAVANEQFF. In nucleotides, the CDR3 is TGTGCCAGCAGCTTGGCCGTGGCGAATGAGCAGTTCTTC.

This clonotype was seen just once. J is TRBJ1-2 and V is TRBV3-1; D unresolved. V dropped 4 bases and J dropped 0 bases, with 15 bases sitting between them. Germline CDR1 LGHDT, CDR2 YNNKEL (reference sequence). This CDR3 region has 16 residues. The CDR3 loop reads CASSPVGAIANYGYTF. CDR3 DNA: TGTGCCAGCAGCCCCGTCGGTGCGATAGCTAACTATGGCTACACCTTC. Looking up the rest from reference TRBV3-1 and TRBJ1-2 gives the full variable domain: DTAVSQTPKYLVTQMGNDKSIKCEQNLGHDTMYWYKQDSKKFLKIMFSYNNKELIINETVPNRFSPKSPDKAHLNLHINSLELGDSAVYFCASSPVGAIANYGYTFGSGTRLTVV.

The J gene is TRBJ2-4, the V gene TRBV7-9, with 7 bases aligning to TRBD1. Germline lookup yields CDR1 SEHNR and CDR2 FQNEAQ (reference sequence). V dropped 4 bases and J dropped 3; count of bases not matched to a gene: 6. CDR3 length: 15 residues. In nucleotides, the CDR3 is TGTGCCAGCAGCTCCCAGAGGGGGCACAAAAACATTCAGTACTTC. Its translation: CASSSQRGHKNIQYF.

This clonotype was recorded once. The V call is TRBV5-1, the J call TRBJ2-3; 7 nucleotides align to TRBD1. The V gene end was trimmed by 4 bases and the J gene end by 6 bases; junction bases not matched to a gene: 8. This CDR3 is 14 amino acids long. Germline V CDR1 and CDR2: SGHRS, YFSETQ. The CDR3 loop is CASSTDRSGDTQYF. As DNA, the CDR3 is TGCGCCAGCAGCACGGACAGGTCCGGGGATACGCAGTATTTT.

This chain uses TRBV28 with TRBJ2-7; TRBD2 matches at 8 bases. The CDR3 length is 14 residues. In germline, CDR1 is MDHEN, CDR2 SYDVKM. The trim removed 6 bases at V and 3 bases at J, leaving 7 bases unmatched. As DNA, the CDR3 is TGTGCCAGCAGGCAACTAGCGGAGCTCTACGAGCAGTACTTC. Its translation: CASRQLAELYEQYF.

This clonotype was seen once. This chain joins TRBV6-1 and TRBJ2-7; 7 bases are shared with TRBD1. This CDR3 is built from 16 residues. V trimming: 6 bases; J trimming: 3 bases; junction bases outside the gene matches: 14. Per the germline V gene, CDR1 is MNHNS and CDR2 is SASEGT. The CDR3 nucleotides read TGTGCCAGCAGCCCTGGGACAGCCTGGGGGTACTACGAGCAGTACTTC. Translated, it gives CASSPGTAWGYYEQYF.